The rows below give T cell receptor beta chains drawn from one sample of a study of cytomegalovirus exposure and HLA in healthy donors. The repertoire was sequenced with immunoSEQ multiplex PCR; TCRdb's copy has only in-frame clones and lacks some. The sample has approximately 200,000 clones; roughly 80% are singletons. Material: PBMCs. Receptors were obtained from a boy younger than 18 in good health and CMV-seronegative. The CDR3 runs from the conserved cysteine through the conserved F or W. A D gene is named only where the DNA matches it firmly. The size of a clone is reported for some rows only, either as once, few or many, or as a class for expanded clones.

TRBJ1-3 | . | TRBV12-2 | . | TGTGCAAGTCGCTTCCGGGACAGGGGTAACCCTGGAAACACCATATATTTT | CASRFRDRGNPGNTIYF
TRBJ2-1 | . | TRBV29-1 | . | TGCAGCGTTCGGTTCGAAGGGGCCTCCTACAATGAGCAGTTCTTC | CSVRFEGASYNEQFF
TRBJ1-3 | . | TRBV6-1 | . | TGTGCCAGCAGTCAAGCGGGGGCCTCTGGAAACACCATATATTTT | CASSQAGASGNTIYF
TRBJ1-3 | TRBD1 | TRBV6-5 | . | TGTGCCAGCAGTTTTACAGGGGACTCTGGAAACACCATATATTTT | CASSFTGDSGNTIYF
TRBJ2-3 | . | TRBV4-1 | once | TGCGCCAGCAGCCCGGGCAGTCTAGCTAGCACAGATACGCAGTATTTT | CASSPGSLASTDTQYF
TRBJ2-1 | . | TRBV30 | . | TGTGCCGGATTGAGACTAGGATCCTACAATGAGCAGTTCTTC | CAGLRLGSYNEQFF
TRBJ2-1 | TRBD2 | TRBV5-1 | . | TGCGCCAGCAGCGCCGGGACTAGCGGGCGCTCCTCCTACAATGAGCAGTTCTTC | CASSAGTSGRSSYNEQFF
TRBJ1-4 | TRBD1 | TRBV19 | . | TGTGCCAGTAGTATCGCAGGGGGTGAAAAACTGTTTTTT | CASSIAGGEKLFF
TRBJ1-6 | . | TRBV4-3 | . | TGCGCCAGCAGCCAAGTCGCGGGGTGGGATTCACCCCTCCACTTT | CASSQVAGWDSPLHF
TRBJ2-7 | TRBD2 | TRBV5-1 | . | TGCGCCAGCAGCTTGGTCCTAGCGGGATCCTACGAGCAGTACTTC | CASSLVLAGSYEQYF
TRBJ2-1 | . | TRBV30 | . | TGTGCCTGGGGGGGGACTCAGATCTACAATGAGCAGTTCTTC | CAWGGTQIYNEQFF
TRBJ1-6 | . | TRBV30 | . | TGTGCCTGGAGTGTGTCTAGGTCTGGTAATTCACCCCTCCACTTT | CAWSVSRSGNSPLHF
TRBJ1-2 | . | TRBV9 | . | TGTGCCAGCAGCGGGTGGGGGAGGGTGGGCTATGGCTACACCTTC | CASSGWGRVGYGYTF
TRBJ2-5 | . | TRBV18 | . | TGTGCCAGCTCCCCAGGGGGGGAGACCCAGTACTTC | CASSPGGETQYF
TRBJ2-7 | . | TRBV7-2 | . | TGTGCCAGCAGCTTTATCCGGAGGGACGAGCAGTACTTC | CASSFIRRDEQYF
TRBJ2-7 | TRBD1 | TRBV7-9 | . | TGTGCCAGCAGCTCTTACCGGGACAGGGCCCACGAGCAGTACTTC | CASSSYRDRAHEQYF
TRBJ2-3 | . | TRBV6-1 | . | TGTGCCAGCAGTGAAGCGAGGGGGGGCCCATTAGATACGCAGTATTTT | CASSEARGGPLDTQYF
TRBJ2-7 | . | TRBV9 | . | TGTGCCAGCAGCGGGAGCAGCTCCTACGAGCAGTACTTC | CASSGSSSYEQYF
TRBJ2-1 | TRBD2 | TRBV9 | . | TGTGCCAGCAGCGCACCCGGGGGGGCGCTACAGCAGTTCTTC | CASSAPGGALQQFF